This T cell receptor (beta chain) originates from a study of blood T cell repertoires in COVID-19. Study summary: Samples taken during acute and convalescent COVID-19 were collected in the United States, Italy and Spain. In each case, the material was cDNA or gDNA derived from T cells, B-cell-depleted T cells, or PBMCs.

Authors' processing steps: Scientists estimated how many nucleated cells there were by amplifying reference gene primers. Libraries were prepared by immunoSEQ multiplex PCR; TCRdb keeps only in-frame clonotypes and omits some of them. V and J calls and clone size are as listed in that table; D and trimming were resolved from the DNA. This sample has about 230,000 clones, with over 65% found just once. Source material: peripheral blood. This TCR was recovered from a woman in her 70s with active or convalescent COVID-19.

The CDR3 protein is CASSLAADSNTGELFF. The CDR3 DNA reads as TGTGCCAGCAGCTTAGCGGCAGACTCGAACACCGGGGAGCTGTTTTTT. The chain links TRBV7-6 to TRBJ2-2; D unresolved. Between the trimmed V and J ends, which lost 0 bases and 0 bases, there was a span of 8 bases. CDR1 is SGHVS and CDR2 is FNYEAQ in the germline V gene. The CDR3 totals 16 residues.